These 4 T cell receptor beta chains came from one sample sequenced in a study of CXCR3-negative and CXCR3-positive naive CD8 T cells. The authors made the TRB cDNA libraries by 5' RACE using UMI labels. After re-calling the 5' RACE reads, TCRdb lists one entry per CDR3 protein, DNA absent. The sample totals tens of thousands of distinct CDR3 sequences. Overall study results and limits: Hydrophobicity was higher for TRB CDR3s found in CXCR3-positive naive cells than in CXCR3-negative naive cells.

Their antigen targets remain unknown. Sample: naive CXCR3+ CD8+ T cells from blood. Subset indicated: CD45RO-CCR7+CD27+CD95- naive CD8+ T cells expressing CXCR3 (TNR3+). The receptors were gathered from a human donor in good health. Some clones in this sample may be carry-over from other donors' samples.

The V gene is TRBV5-1, the J gene TRBJ2-1; as DNA is missing, the TRBD2 call by TCRdb cannot be tested. CDR1 and CDR2 from the germline V gene are SGHRS and YFSETQ. This CDR3 is built from 14 residues. CDR3 protein: CASSPWTGYNEQFF.

V and J are TRBV20-1 and TRBJ2-4; TCRdb designates TRBD2, a call that cannot be tested without DNA. The CDR3 extends over 13 amino acids. The germline V gene encodes CDR1 DFQATT and CDR2 SNEGSKA (reference sequence). The CDR3: CSARALRFNIQYF.

The chain links TRBV18 to TRBJ1-5; TCRdb gives TRBD1 as the D gene, but with no DNA this cannot be confirmed. In germline, CDR1 is KGHSH, CDR2 LQKENI. The CDR3 runs to 16 residues. CDR3 protein: CASSNNDRDSNQPQHF.

The J gene is TRBJ1-3, the V gene TRBV20-1. From germline, CDR1 is DFQATT and CDR2 SNEGSKA (reference sequence). This CDR3 spans 15 amino acids. This CDR3 is CSARDGLFSGNTIYF.